Included here is one TCR beta chain sequence, with context. This entry comes from a study of cytomegalovirus exposure and HLA in healthy donors. V lost 0 bases and J 2 bases, leaving 9 bases between the germline ends. The germline V gene has CDR1 SGHRS and CDR2 YFSETQ. The CDR3 sequence is 14 residues long. A multiplex PCR was run with 60 Vbeta primers and 13 Jbeta primers. Generated by immunoSEQ multiplex PCR, the TCRdb table keeps only in-frame clones and is missing some. The sample has about 140,000 clones, 80% seen once. The sequenced sample was PBMCs. The sequence derives from a man aged 40-55 years in good health and CMV-seronegative. This sequence joins TRBV5-1 and TRBJ2-7; tentatively, D is TRBD1 (6 bases). CDR3 residues: CASSLETGAYEQYF. The CDR3 DNA is TGCGCCAGCAGCTTGGAGACAGGAGCCTACGAGCAGTACTTC.